The TCR beta chain described here comes from a study of cytomegalovirus exposure and HLA in healthy donors. The study's findings and limits: In a later analysis, specific HLA alleles were associated with approximately 16,000 TCR beta sequences at a 0.05 false discovery rate. When a later analysis was performed, an Asian-associated ancestry cluster reportedly had fewer N-insertions than the roughly 630-donor mean. A few chains linked to CMV were shown in vitro to be specific for CMV antigens. Upon later analysis, TCR association rates were observed to vary by HLA locus, being highest for DRB1 and lowest for HLA-C.

It was with 60 Vbeta and 13 Jbeta primers that the PCR ran. TCRdb's table, derived via immunoSEQ multiplex PCR, lists solely in-frame clones and lacks some. The sample table sets out around 75,000 clones. Germline V gives CDR1 MGHRA, CDR2 YSYEKL. The length of the CDR3 is 19 residues. V gave up 7 bases and J gave up 0 bases; unmatched junction bases: 13. A note on this clone: Its antigen remains unknown.

V is TRBV4-1 and J is TRBJ2-2, with TRBD2 matching 11 bases. Sequenced input: PBMCs. This TCR was sampled from a middle-aged man in good health and CMV-seronegative. The CDR3 DNA sequence: TGCGCCAGCACCTACTCCGGGGGACTAGCGGAGCCGAACACCGGGGAGCTGTTTTTT. Protein product: CASTYSGGLAEPNTGELFF.